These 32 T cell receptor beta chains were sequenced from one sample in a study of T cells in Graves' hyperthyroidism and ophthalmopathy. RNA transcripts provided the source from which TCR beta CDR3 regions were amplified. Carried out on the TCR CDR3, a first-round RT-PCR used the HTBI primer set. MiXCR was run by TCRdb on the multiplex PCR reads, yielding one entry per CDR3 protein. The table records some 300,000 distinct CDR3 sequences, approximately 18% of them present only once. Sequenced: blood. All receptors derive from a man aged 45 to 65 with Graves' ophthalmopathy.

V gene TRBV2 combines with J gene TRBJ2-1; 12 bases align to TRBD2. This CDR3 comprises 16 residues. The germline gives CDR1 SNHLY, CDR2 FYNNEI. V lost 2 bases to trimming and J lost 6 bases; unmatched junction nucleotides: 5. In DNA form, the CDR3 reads TGTGCCAGCAGTGAACTAGCGGGAGGGCCTCCCAATGAGCAGTTCTTC. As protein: CASSELAGGPPNEQFF.

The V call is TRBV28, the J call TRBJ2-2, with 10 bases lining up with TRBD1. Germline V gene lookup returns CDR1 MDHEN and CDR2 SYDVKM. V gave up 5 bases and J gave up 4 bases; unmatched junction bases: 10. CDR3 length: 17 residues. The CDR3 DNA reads TGTGCCAGCAGTGCGGGACAGGGGATAAGTCGCACCGGGGAGCTGTTTTTT. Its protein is CASSAGQGISRTGELFF.

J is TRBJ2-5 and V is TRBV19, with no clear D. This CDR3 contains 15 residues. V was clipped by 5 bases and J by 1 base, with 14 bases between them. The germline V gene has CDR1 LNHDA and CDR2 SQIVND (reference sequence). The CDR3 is CASSSAGSLQETQYF. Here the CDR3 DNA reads TGTGCCAGTAGTTCGGCCGGCTCACTCCAAGAGACCCAGTACTTC.

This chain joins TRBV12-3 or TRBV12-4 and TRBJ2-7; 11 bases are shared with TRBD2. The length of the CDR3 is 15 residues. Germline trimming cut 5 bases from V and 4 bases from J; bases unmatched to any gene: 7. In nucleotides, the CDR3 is TGTGCCAGCAGTGGACCCGGGACTAGCGGTTACGAGCAGTACTTC. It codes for CASSGPGTSGYEQYF.

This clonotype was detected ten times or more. CDR3 sequence reads: CASSAGTQSSYEQYF. The CDR3 region has the DNA TGTGCCAGCAGCGCCGGGACACAGAGCTCCTACGAGCAGTACTTC. The gene calls are TRBV9 and TRBJ2-7, with TRBD1 as a possible D gene (6 bases). The CDR3 covers 15 residues. The V gene lost 3 bases and the J gene lost 0 bases, with 13 bases spanning the gap. The germline V gene has CDR1 SGDLS and CDR2 YYNGEE.

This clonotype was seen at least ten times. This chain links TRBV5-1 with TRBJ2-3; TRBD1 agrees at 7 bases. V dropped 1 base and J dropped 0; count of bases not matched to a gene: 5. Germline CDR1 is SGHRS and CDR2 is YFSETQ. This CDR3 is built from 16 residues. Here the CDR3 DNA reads TGCGCCAGCAGCTTGCTCCGACAGGGAAGCACAGATACGCAGTATTTT. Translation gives CASSLLRQGSTDTQYF.

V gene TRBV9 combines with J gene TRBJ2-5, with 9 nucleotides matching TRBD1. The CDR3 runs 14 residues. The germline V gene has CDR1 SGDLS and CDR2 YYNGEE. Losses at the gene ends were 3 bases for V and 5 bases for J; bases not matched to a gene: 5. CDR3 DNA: TGTGCCAGCAGCGGCGGGACAGGGATGGAGACCCAGTACTTC. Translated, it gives CASSGGTGMETQYF.

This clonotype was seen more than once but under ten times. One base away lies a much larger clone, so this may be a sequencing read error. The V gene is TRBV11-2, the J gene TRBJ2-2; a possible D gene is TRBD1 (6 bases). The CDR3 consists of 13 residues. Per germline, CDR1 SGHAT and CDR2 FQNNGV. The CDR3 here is CAGSFRTDGELFF. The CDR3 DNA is TGTGCCGGCAGCTTCCGGACAGACGGGGAGCTGTTTTTT. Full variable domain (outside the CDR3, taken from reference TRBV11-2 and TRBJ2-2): EAGVAQSPRYKIIEKRQSVAFWCNPISGHATLYWYQQILGQGPKLLIQFQNNGVVDDSQLPKDRFSAERLKGVDSTLKIQPAKLEDSAVYLCAGSFRTDGELFFGEGSRLTVL.

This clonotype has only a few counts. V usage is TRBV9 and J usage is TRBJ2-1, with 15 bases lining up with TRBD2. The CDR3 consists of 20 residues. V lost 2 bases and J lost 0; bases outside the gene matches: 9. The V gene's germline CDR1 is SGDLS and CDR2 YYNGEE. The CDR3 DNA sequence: TGTGCCAGCAGCGTCGGGACTAGCGGGAGGATACCCACCTCCTACAATGAGCAGTTCTTC. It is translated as CASSVGTSGRIPTSYNEQFF.

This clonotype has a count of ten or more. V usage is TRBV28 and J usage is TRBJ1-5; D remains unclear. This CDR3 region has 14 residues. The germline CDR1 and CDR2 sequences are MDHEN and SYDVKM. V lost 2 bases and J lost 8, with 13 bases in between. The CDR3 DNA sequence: TGTGCCAGCAGTTTAGCGACGGGTTATAAGCCCCAGCATTTT. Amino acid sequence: CASSLATGYKPQHF.

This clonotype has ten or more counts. The chain's CDR3 is CASREGARPYEQYF. The DNA for the CDR3 is TGTGCCAGCAGGGAGGGGGCGCGTCCCTACGAGCAGTACTTC. This chain joins TRBV2 and TRBJ2-7, with D possibly TRBD1 on 7 matching bases. Germline V lookup: CDR1 SNHLY, CDR2 FYNNEI. This CDR3 has 14 residues. V dropped 6 bases and J dropped 2 bases, with 14 bases sitting between them.

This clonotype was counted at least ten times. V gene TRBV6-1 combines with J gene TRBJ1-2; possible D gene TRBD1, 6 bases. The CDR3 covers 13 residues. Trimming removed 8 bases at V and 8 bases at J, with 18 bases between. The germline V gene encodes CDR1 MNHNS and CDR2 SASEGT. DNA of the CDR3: TGTGCCAGCGCCACAGGGCAGGCAGGAGGCTACACCTTC. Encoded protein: CASATGQAGGYTF.

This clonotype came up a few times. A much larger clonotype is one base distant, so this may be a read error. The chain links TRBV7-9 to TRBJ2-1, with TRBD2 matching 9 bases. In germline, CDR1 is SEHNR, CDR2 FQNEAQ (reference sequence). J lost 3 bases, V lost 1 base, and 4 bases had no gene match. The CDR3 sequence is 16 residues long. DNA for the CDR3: TGTGCCAGCAGCTTAGTGGGACTAGCTAACTACAATGAGCAGTTCTTC. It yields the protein CASSLVGLANYNEQFF.

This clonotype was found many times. CDR3 sequence: CATRLAGGETQYF. Written as DNA, the CDR3 is TGTGCCACCCGACTAGCGGGAGGGGAGACCCAGTACTTC. The chain joins TRBV2 to TRBJ2-5; 14 bases map to TRBD2. Unmatched junction bases numbered 3, after V lost 10 bases and J lost 5 bases. In germline, CDR1 is SNHLY, CDR2 FYNNEI. The CDR3 is made up of 13 amino acids.

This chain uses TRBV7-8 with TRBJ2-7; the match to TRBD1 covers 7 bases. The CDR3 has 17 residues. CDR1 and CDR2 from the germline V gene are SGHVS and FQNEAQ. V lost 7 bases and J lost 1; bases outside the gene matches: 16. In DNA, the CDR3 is TGTGCCAGCACCCCATTGGGAGAGGGGGCGACGTCCTACGAGCAGTACTTC. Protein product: CASTPLGEGATSYEQYF.

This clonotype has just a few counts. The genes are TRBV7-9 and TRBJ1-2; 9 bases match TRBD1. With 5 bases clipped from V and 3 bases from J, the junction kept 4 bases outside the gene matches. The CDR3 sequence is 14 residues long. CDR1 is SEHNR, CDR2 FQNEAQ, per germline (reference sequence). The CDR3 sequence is CASSPGQGHYGYTF. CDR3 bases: TGTGCCAGCAGCCCGGGACAGGGCCACTATGGCTACACCTTC.

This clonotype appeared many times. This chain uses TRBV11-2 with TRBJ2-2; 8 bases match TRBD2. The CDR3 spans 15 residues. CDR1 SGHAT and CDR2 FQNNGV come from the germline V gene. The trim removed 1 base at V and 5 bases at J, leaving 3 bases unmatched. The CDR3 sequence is CASSLAAGVTGELFF. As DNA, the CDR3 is TGTGCCAGCAGCTTAGCAGCGGGAGTGACCGGGGAGCTGTTTTTT.

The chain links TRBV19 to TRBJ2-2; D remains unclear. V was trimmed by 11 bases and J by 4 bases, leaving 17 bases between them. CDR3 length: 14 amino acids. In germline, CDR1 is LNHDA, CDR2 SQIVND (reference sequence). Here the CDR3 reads CAAQRQLSTGELFF. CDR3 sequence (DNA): TGTGCCGCGCAGAGGCAGTTGAGCACCGGGGAGCTGTTTTTT.

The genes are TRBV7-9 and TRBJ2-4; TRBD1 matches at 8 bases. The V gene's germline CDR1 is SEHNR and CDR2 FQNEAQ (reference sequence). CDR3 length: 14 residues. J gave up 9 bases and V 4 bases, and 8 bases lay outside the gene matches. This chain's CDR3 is CASSSRQGRSIQYF. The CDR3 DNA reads TGTGCCAGCAGCTCCCGACAGGGGAGGAGCATTCAGTACTTC.

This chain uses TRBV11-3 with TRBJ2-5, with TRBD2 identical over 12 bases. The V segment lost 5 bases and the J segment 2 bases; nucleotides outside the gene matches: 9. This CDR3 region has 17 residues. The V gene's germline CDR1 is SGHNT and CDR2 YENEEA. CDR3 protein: CASSIGPLAGGQETQYF. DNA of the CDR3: TGTGCCAGCAGCATCGGACCGCTAGCGGGAGGGCAAGAGACCCAGTACTTC.

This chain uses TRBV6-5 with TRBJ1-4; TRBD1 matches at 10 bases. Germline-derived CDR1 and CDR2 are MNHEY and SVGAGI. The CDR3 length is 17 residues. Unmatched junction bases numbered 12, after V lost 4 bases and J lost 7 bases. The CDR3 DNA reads TGTGCCAGCAGTTCCCGAGGGACAGGGGCGTCTAGTGAAAAACTGTTTTTT. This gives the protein CASSSRGTGASSEKLFF.

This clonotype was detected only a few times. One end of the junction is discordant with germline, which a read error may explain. DNA for the CDR3: TGTGCCGGCAGCGGCGGCTCGGTAGATACGCAGTATTTT. Its protein product is CAGSGGSVDTQYF. The rearrangement uses TRBV6-1 and TRBJ2-3, with TRBD2 as a possible D gene (5 bases). CDR3 length: 13 amino acids. The V gene's germline CDR1 is MNHNS and CDR2 SASEGT.

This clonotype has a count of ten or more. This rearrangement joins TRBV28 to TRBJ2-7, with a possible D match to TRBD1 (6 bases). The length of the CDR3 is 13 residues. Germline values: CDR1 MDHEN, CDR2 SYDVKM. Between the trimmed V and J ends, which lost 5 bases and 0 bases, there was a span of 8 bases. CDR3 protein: CASSTTGSYEQYF. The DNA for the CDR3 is TGTGCCAGCAGTACGACAGGCTCCTACGAGCAGTACTTC.

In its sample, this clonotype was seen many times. Here the CDR3 DNA reads TGCAGTGCGCCTGACCCCCAAAACACAGATACGCAGTATTTT. This codes for CSAPDPQNTDTQYF. V and J are TRBV20-1 and TRBJ2-3, with D unclear. There are 14 residues in the CDR3. Germline CDR1 is DFQATT and CDR2 is SNEGSKA (reference sequence). Trimming removed 6 bases at V and 2 bases at J, with 15 bases between.

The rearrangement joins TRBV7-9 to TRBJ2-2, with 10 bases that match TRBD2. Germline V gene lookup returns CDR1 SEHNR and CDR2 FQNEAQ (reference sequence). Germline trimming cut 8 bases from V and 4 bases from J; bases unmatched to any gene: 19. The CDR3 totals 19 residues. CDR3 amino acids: CASLNEEASGSSRTGELFF. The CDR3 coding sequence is TGTGCCAGCCTTAACGAGGAGGCTAGCGGGAGTAGTCGCACCGGGGAGCTGTTTTTT.

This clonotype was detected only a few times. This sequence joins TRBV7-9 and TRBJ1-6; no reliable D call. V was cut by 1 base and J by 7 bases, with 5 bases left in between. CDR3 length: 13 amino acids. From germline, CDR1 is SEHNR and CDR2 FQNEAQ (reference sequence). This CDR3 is CASSLDRNSPLHF. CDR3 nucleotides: TGTGCCAGCAGCTTAGACAGAAATTCACCCCTCCACTTT.

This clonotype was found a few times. This CDR3 reads CASSAKSGTRFGNTIYF. The CDR3 bases are TGTGCCAGCAGCGCAAAATCCGGGACACGATTTGGAAACACCATATATTTT. The V gene is TRBV11-2, the J gene TRBJ1-3, with D maybe TRBD1 (6 bases). V shed 5 bases and J shed 3 bases, with 20 bases lying between them. The CDR3 spans 17 residues. Looked up from germline, CDR1 is SGHAT and CDR2 is FQNNGV.

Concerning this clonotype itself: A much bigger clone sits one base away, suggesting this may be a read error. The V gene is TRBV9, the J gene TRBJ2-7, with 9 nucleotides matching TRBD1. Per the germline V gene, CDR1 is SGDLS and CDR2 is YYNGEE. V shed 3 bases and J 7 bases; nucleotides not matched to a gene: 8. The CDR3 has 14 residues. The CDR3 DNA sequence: TGTGCCAGCAGCGCACAGGGGGCACGTGGAGAGCAGTACTTC. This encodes CASSAQGARGEQYF.

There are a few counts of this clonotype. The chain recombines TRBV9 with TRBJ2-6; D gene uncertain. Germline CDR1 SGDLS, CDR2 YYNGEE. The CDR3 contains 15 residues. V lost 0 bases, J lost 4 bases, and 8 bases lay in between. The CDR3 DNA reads TGTGCCAGCAGCGTAGATTGGGCCGGGGCCAACGTCCTGACTTTC. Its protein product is CASSVDWAGANVLTF.

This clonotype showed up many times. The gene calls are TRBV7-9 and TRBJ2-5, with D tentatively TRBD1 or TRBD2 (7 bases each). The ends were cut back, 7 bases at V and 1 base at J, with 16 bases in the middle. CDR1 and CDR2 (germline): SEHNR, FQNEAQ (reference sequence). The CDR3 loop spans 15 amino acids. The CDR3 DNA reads TGTGCCAGCACCGAGTGGGAGGGGGCCCAAGAGACCCAGTACTTC. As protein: CASTEWEGAQETQYF.

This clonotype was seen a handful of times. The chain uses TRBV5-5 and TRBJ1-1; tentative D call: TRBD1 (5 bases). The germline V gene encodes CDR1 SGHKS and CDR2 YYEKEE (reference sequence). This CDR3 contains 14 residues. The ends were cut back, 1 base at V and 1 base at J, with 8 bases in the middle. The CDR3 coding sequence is TGTGCCAGCAGCTTGTCGCAGGGGAACACTGAAGCTTTCTTT. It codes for CASSLSQGNTEAFF.

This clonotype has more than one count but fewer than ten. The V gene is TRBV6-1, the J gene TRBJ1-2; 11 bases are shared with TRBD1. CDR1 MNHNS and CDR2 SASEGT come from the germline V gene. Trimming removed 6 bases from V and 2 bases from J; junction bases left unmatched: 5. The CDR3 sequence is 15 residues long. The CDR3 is CASRGDRGNNYGYTF. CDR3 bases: TGTGCCAGCAGAGGGGACAGGGGGAACAACTATGGCTACACCTTC.